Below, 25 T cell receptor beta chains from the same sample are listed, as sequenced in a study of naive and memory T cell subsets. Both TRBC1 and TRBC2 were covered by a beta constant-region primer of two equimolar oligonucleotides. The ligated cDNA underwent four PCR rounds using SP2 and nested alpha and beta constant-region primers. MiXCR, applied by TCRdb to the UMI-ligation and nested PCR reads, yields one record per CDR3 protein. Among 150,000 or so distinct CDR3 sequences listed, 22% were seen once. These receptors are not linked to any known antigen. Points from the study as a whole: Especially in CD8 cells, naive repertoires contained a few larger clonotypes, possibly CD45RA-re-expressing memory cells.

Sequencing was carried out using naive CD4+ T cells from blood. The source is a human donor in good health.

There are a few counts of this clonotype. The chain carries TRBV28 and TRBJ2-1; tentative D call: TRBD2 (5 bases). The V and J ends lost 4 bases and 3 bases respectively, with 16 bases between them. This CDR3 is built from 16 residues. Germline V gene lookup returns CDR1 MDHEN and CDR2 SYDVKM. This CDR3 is CASSSSGRGRYNEQFF. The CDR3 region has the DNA TGTGCCAGCAGTTCCTCGGGCCGGGGTCGCTACAATGAGCAGTTCTTC.

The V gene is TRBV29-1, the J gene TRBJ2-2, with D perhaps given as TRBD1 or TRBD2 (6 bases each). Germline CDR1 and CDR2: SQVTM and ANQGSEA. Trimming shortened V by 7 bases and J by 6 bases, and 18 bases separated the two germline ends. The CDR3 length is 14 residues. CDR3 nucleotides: TGCAGCGCTTGGGGGCGGGAACCGGCCGGGGAGCTGTTTTTT. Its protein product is CSAWGREPAGELFF.

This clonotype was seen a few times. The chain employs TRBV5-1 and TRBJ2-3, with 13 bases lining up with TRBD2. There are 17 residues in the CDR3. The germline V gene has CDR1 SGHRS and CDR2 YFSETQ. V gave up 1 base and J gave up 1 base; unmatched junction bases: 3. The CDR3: CASSLSGLAGGTDTQYF. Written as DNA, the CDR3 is TGCGCCAGCAGCTTGTCCGGACTAGCGGGAGGCACAGATACGCAGTATTTT.

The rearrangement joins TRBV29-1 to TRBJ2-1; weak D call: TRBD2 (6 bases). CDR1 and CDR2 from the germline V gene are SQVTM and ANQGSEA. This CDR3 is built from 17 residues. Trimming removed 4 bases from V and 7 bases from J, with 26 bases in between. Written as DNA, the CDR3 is TGCAGCGTTGGGGCCAGGTTGACACAGCGGGTTAATAATGAGCAGTTCTTC. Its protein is CSVGARLTQRVNNEQFF.

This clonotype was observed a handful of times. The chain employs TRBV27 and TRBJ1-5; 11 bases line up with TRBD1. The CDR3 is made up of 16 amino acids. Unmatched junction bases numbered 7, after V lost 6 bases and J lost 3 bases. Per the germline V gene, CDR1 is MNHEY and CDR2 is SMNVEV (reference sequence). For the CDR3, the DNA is TGTGCCAGCAGCCAAGGGACAGGGGGGATCAATCAGCCCCAGCATTTT. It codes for CASSQGTGGINQPQHF.

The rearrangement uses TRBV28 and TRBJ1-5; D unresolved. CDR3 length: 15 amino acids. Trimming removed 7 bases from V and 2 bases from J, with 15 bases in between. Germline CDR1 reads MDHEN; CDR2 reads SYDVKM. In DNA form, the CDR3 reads TGTGCCAGCACCCAGAGTACGGCGGGCAATCAGCCCCAGCATTTT. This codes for CASTQSTAGNQPQHF.

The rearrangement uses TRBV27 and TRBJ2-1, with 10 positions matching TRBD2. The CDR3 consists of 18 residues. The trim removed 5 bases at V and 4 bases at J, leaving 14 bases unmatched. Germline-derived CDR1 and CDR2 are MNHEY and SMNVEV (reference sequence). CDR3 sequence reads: CASSPAKLLAGRYNEQFF. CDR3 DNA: TGTGCCAGCAGTCCCGCTAAATTACTAGCGGGAAGATACAATGAGCAGTTCTTC.

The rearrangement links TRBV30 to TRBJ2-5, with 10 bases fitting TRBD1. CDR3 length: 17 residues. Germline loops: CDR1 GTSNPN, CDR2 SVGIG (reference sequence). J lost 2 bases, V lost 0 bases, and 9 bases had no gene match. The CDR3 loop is CAWSVGVDRGRQETQYF. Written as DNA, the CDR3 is TGTGCCTGGAGTGTGGGCGTGGACAGGGGGAGACAAGAGACCCAGTACTTC.

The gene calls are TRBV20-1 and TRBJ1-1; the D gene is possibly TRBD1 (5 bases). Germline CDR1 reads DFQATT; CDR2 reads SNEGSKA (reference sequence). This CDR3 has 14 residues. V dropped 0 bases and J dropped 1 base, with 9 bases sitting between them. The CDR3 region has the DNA TGCAGTGCTAGAGAGATAGGGGCGAACACTGAAGCTTTCTTT. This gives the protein CSAREIGANTEAFF.

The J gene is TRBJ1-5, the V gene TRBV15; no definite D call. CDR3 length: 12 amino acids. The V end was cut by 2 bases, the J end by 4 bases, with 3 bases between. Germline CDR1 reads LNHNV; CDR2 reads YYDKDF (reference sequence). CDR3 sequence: CATSRLNQPQHF. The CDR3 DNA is TGTGCCACCAGCAGACTTAATCAGCCCCAGCATTTT.

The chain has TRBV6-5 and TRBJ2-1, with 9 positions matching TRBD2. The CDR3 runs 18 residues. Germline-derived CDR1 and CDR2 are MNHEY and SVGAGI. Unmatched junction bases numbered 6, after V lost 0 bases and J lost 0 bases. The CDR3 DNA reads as TGTGCCAGCAGTTACTCGAGGACTAGCGCCAGCTCCTACAATGAGCAGTTCTTC. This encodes CASSYSRTSASSYNEQFF.

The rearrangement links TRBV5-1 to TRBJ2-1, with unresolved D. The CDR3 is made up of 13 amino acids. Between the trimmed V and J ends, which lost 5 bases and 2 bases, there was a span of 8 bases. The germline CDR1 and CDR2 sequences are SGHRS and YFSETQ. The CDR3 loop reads CASRADPYNEQFF. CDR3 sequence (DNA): TGCGCCAGCAGAGCAGACCCCTACAATGAGCAGTTCTTC.

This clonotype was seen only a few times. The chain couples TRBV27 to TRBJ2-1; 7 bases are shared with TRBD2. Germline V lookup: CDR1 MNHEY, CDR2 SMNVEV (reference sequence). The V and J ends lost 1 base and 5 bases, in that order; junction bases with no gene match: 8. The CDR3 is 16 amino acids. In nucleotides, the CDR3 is TGTGCCAGCAGTTTATTGATCGGGGGAGGGGACAATGAGCAGTTCTTC. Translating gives CASSLLIGGGDNEQFF.

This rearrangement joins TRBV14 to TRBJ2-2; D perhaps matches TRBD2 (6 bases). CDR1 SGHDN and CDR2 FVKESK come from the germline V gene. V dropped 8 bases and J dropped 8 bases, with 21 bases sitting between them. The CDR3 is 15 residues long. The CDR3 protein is CASFRSGTPAGELFF. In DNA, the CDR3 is TGTGCCAGCTTCCGTAGCGGAACCCCTGCGGGGGAGCTGTTTTTT.

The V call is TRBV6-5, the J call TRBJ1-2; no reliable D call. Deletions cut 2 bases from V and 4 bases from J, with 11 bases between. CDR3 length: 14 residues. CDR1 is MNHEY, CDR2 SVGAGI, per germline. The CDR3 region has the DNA TGTGCCAGCAGTTACGAACGGGGTGGCTATGGCTACACCTTC. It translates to CASSYERGGYGYTF.

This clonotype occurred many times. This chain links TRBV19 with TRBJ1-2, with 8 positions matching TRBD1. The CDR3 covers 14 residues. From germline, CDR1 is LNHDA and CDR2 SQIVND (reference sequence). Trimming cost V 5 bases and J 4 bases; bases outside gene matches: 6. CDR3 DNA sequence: TGTGCCAGTAGTTCTCCAGGGGGCGGCTATGGCTACACCTTC. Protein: CASSSPGGGYGYTF.

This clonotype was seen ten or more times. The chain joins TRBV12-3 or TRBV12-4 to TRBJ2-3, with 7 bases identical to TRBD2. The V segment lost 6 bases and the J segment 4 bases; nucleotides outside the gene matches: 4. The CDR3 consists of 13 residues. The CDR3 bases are TGTGCCAGCAGCCGGGGAGGGGCAGATACGCAGTATTTT. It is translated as CASSRGGADTQYF.

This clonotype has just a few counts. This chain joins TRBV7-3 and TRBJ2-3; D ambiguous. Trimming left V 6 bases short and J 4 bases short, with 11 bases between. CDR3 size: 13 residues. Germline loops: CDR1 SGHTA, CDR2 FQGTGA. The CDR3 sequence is CASSLVGADTQYF. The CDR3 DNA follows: TGTGCCAGCAGTCTAGTGGGCGCAGATACGCAGTATTTT.

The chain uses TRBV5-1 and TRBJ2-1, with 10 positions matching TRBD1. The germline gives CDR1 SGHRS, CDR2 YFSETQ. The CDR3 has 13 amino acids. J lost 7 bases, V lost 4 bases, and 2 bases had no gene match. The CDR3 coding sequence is TGCGCCAGCAGCACGGGACAGGGGAATGAGCAGTTCTTC. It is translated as CASSTGQGNEQFF.

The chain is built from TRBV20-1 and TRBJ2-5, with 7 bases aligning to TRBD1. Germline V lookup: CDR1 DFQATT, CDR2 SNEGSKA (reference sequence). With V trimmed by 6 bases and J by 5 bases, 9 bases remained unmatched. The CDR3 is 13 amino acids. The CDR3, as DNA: TGCAGTGCCCTTACCGAGGGACAGGAGACCCAGTACTTC. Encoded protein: CSALTEGQETQYF.

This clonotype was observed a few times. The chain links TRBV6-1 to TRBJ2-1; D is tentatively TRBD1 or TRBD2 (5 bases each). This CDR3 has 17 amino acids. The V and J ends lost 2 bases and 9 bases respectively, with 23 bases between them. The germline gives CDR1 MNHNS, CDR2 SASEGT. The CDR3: CASSEYSGQTLYGEQFF. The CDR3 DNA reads TGTGCCAGCAGTGAATACTCGGGGCAGACCCTTTATGGTGAGCAGTTCTTC.

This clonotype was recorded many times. CDR3 in amino acids: CASRGAGGSYEQYF. The CDR3, as DNA: TGTGCCAGCAGGGGGGCAGGGGGCTCCTACGAGCAGTACTTC. This sequence joins TRBV28 and TRBJ2-7; 7 positions match TRBD1. This CDR3 is 14 amino acids long. Germline V gene sequence: CDR1 MDHEN, CDR2 SYDVKM. The J segment lost 0 bases and the V segment lost 6 bases, leaving 5 bases of the junction unmatched.

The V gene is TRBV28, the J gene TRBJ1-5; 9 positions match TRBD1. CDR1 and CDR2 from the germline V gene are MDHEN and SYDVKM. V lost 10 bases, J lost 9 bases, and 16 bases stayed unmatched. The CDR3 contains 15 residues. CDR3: CATGGTGSLVTPQHF. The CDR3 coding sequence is TGTGCCACCGGGGGGACAGGGTCTCTTGTCACGCCCCAGCATTTT.

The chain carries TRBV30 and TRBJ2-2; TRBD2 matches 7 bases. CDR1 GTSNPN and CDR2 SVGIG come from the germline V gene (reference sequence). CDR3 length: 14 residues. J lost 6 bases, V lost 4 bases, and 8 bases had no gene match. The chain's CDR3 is CAWTVAGLPGELFF. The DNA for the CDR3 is TGTGCCTGGACCGTGGCGGGACTACCCGGGGAGCTGTTTTTT.

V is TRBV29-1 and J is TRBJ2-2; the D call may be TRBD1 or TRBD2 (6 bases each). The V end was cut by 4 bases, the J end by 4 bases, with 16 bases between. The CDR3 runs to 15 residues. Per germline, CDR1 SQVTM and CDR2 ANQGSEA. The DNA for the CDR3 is TGCAGCGTTGGAGGGGGGAGTTGGGGCACCGGGGAGCTGTTTTTT. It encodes CSVGGGSWGTGELFF.